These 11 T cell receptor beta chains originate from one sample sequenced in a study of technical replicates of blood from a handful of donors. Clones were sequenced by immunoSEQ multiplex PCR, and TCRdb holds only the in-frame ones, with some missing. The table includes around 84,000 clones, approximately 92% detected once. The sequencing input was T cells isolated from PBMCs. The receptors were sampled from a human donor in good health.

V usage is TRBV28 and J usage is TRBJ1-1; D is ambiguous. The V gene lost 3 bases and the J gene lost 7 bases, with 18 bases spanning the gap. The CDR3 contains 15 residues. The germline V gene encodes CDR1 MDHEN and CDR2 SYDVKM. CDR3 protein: CASSLWTTAGNEAFF. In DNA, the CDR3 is TGTGCCAGCAGTTTGTGGACGACCGCGGGTAATGAAGCTTTCTTT.

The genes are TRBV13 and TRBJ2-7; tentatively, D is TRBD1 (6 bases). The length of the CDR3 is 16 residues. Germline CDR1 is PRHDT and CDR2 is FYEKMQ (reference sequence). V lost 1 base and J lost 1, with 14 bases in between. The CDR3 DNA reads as TGTGCCAGCAGCTTAGACGGCAGGGGCTTATCCTACGAGCAGTACTTC. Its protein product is CASSLDGRGLSYEQYF.

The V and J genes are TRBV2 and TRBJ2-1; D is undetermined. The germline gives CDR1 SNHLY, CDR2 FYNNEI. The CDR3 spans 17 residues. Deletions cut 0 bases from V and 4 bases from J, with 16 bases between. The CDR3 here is CASSEAETRTFYNEQFF. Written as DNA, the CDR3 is TGTGCCAGCAGTGAAGCGGAGACCCGTACATTTTACAATGAGCAGTTCTTC.

The CDR3 nucleotides read TGCGCCAGCGCGGGACTAGCGGGAGGCCTCTACGAGCAGTACTTC. Its protein is CASAGLAGGLYEQYF. The chain joins TRBV10-2 to TRBJ2-7; TRBD2 matches at 15 bases. Germline lookup yields CDR1 WSHSY and CDR2 SAAADI. V lost 8 bases to trimming and J lost 3 bases; unmatched junction nucleotides: 5. The CDR3 loop spans 15 amino acids.

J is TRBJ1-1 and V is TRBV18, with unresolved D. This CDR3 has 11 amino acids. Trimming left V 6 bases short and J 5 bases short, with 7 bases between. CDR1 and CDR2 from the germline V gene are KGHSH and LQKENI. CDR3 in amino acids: CASSRETEAFF. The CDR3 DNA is TGTGCCAGCTCTAGGGAGACTGAAGCTTTCTTT.

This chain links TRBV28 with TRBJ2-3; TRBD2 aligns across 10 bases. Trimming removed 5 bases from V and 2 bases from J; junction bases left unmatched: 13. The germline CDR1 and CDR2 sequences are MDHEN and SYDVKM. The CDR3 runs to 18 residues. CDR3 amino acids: CASSPEDISGRSTDTQYF. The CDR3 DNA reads TGTGCCAGCAGTCCCGAGGACATTAGCGGGAGGTCCACAGATACGCAGTATTTT. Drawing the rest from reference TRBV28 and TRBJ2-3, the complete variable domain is DVKVTQSSRYLVKRTGEKVFLECVQDMDHENMFWYRQDPGLGLRLIYFSYDVKMKEKGDIPEGYSVSREKKERFSLILESASTNQTSMYLCASSPEDISGRSTDTQYFGPGTRLTVL.

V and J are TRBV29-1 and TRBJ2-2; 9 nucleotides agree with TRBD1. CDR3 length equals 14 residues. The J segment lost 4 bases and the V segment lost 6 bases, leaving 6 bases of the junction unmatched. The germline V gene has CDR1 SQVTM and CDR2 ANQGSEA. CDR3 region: CSVYPTGGTGELFF. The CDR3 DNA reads TGCAGCGTCTACCCGACAGGGGGCACCGGGGAGCTGTTTTTT.

This CDR3 reads CASSQVGTTSYEQYF. CDR3 in DNA: TGTGCCAGCAGCCAAGTAGGCACTACGTCCTACGAGCAGTACTTC. The J gene is TRBJ2-7, the V gene TRBV14; no clear D gene. Germline V gene sequence: CDR1 SGHDN, CDR2 FVKESK. Trimming took 1 base from V and 1 from J, leaving 11 bases between them. The CDR3 totals 15 residues.

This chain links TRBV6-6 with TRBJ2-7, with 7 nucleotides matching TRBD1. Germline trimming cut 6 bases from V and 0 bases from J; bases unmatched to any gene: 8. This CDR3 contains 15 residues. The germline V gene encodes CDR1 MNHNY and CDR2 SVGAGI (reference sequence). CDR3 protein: CASSPQQGYSYEQYF. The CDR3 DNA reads TGTGCCAGCAGCCCCCAACAGGGGTACTCCTACGAGCAGTACTTC.

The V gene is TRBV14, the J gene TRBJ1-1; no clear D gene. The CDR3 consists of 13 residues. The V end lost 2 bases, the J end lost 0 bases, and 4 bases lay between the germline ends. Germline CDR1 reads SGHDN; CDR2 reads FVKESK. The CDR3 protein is CASSQLLNTEAFF. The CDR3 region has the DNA TGTGCCAGCAGCCAATTATTGAACACTGAAGCTTTCTTT.

The CDR3 DNA is TGTGCCAGCGGACAGGGAAGCTACGAGCAGTACTTC. Its translation: CASGQGSYEQYF. This sequence joins TRBV28 and TRBJ2-7; TRBD1 matches at 8 bases. The junction had 3 bases not matched to a gene; V was cut back by 8 bases and J by 3 bases. The CDR3 is 12 residues long. Germline CDR1 MDHEN, CDR2 SYDVKM. Variable domain in full (rest from reference TRBV28 and TRBJ2-7): DVKVTQSSRYLVKRTGEKVFLECVQDMDHENMFWYRQDPGLGLRLIYFSYDVKMKEKGDIPEGYSVSREKKERFSLILESASTNQTSMYLCASGQGSYEQYFGPGTRLTVT.